The 6 T cell receptor beta chains reported below all come from one sample, sequenced in a study of shared clonotypes between healthy human individuals. Profiled with immunoSEQ multiplex PCR; TCRdb holds only in-frame clones, not every one. There are roughly 110,000 clones in the sample; roughly two thirds occur only once, and under 25% lies in the top ten. The source material was memory CD8+ T cells sorted from blood. As for subset: CD45RO+ cells pooled with CCR7-negative TemRA cells. These TCRs come from a woman in her 30s in good health.

V gene TRBV5-6 combines with J gene TRBJ2-7; D possibly corresponds to TRBD1 (6 bases). CDR1 is SGHDT and CDR2 is YYEEEE in the germline V gene. V was shortened by 0 bases and J by 3 bases, with 10 bases between the two germline ends. The CDR3 is made up of 14 amino acids. The CDR3 coding sequence is TGTGCCAGCAGCTTGGCGGACAGTTTCTACGAGCAGTACTTC. This codes for CASSLADSFYEQYF.

V gene TRBV6-6 combines with J gene TRBJ2-1; D might be TRBD1 (5 bases). From germline, CDR1 is MNHNY and CDR2 SVGAGI (reference sequence). The CDR3 is 16 residues long. V gave up 3 bases and J gave up 7 bases, with 19 bases separating them. This chain's CDR3 is CASSYLDSLPRNEQFF. The DNA for the CDR3 is TGTGCCAGCAGTTATCTCGACAGCCTCCCTAGGAATGAGCAGTTCTTC.

The rearrangement links TRBV6-4 to TRBJ1-3; D is perhaps TRBD1 (5 bases). The CDR3 runs to 17 residues. V lost 6 bases, J lost 3 bases, and 21 bases lay in between. CDR1 MRHNA and CDR2 SNTAGT come from the germline V gene. CDR3 amino acids: CASRQRRGGGSGNTIYF. In DNA form, the CDR3 reads TGTGCCAGCAGACAGAGGCGAGGCGGGGGGAGTGGAAACACCATATATTTT.

This sequence joins TRBV9 and TRBJ1-3; D possibly corresponds to TRBD1 (6 bases). This CDR3 comprises 15 residues. Trimming stripped 2 bases from V and 4 bases from J, with 13 bases between. Per germline, CDR1 SGDLS and CDR2 YYNGEE. CDR3 in DNA: TGTGCCAGCAGCGTTGAGGGGGTCCCGGGAAACACCATATATTTT. Translating gives CASSVEGVPGNTIYF.

In this sample, this clone turned up many times. As DNA, the CDR3 is TGTGCCAGTAGTATGGAAGAGACCCAGTACTTC. Its translation is CASSMEETQYF. The chain joins TRBV19 to TRBJ2-5; no clear D gene. The CDR3 has 11 residues. Germline V gene data show CDR1 as LNHDA and CDR2 as SQIVND (reference sequence). V gave up 3 bases and J gave up 3 bases, with 2 bases separating them.

This sequence joins TRBV6-4 and TRBJ2-6; possibly TRBD2 for D (5 bases). This CDR3 is 14 amino acids long. Germline V gene data show CDR1 as MRHNA and CDR2 as SNTAGT. The ends were cut back, 4 bases at V and 1 base at J, with 5 bases in the middle. The CDR3: CASSGTSGANVLTF. The CDR3 DNA follows: TGTGCCAGCAGTGGGACTTCTGGGGCCAACGTCCTGACTTTC.